One sample yielded the 16 T cell receptor beta chains listed below, sequenced in a study of blood T cell repertoires in COVID-19. Clones were read by immunoSEQ multiplex PCR, and TCRdb kept only the in-frame ones, dropping some. The sample holds about 350,000 clones, over 75% seen once. Sequenced: PBMCs or T cells enriched from blood (not recorded which). These receptor sequences come from a woman aged 25 to 39 who had recovered from COVID-19.

V is TRBV6-2 or TRBV6-3 and J is TRBJ2-2; D perhaps matches TRBD2 (6 bases). Germline V gene lookup returns CDR1 MNHEY and CDR2 SVGEGT. CDR3 size: 14 residues. Deletions cut 4 bases from V and 8 bases from J, with 14 bases between. Written as DNA, the CDR3 is TGTGCCAGCAGTTTCCCGGGACTCGGGGGGGAGCTGTTTTTT. Protein: CASSFPGLGGELFF.

The genes are TRBV18 and TRBJ1-5; 7 bases fit TRBD1. The CDR3 totals 15 residues. J lost 5 bases, V lost 3 bases, and 7 bases had no gene match. Germline CDR1 and CDR2: KGHSH and LQKENI. The CDR3 coding sequence is TGTGCCAGCTCACCGACAGGGTCTCGCGATCAGCCCCAGCATTTT. Encoded protein: CASSPTGSRDQPQHF.

This chain links TRBV27 with TRBJ1-2, with TRBD1 matching 7 bases. This CDR3 spans 14 amino acids. Trimming took 0 bases from V and 6 from J; bases not matched to a gene: 4. CDR1 is MNHEY, CDR2 SMNVEV, per germline (reference sequence). The CDR3 loop reads CASSLSRGRDGYTF. The CDR3 DNA sequence: TGTGCCAGCAGTTTATCAAGGGGGCGGGATGGCTACACCTTC.

For this clone: A clone one base away is much larger, so this may be a read error. The chain uses TRBV4-2 and TRBJ1-5, with TRBD1 matching over 8 bases. The CDR3 covers 14 residues. Germline V gene sequence: CDR1 LGHNA, CDR2 YNFKEQ. The J segment lost 4 bases and the V segment lost 1 base, leaving 0 bases of the junction unmatched. CDR3 in amino acids: CASSQGQGNQPQHF. The CDR3 DNA follows: TGTGCCAGCAGCCAAGGACAGGGGAATCAGCCCCAGCATTTT.

The chain carries TRBV5-1 and TRBJ1-3; the D is unclear. CDR1 and CDR2 from the germline V gene are SGHRS and YFSETQ. The CDR3 totals 15 residues. The V and J ends lost 4 bases and 2 bases respectively, with 13 bases between them. In DNA, the CDR3 is TGCGCCAGCAGCCCAAGTCCCGCTACTGGAAACACCATATATTTT. Translation gives CASSPSPATGNTIYF.

The V call is TRBV7-9, the J call TRBJ1-1, with TRBD1 matching over 8 bases. CDR1 and CDR2 from the germline V gene are SEHNR and FQNEAQ (reference sequence). The CDR3 has 15 residues. V was pared by 5 bases and J by 3 bases, with 8 bases of the junction left unmatched. Here the CDR3 reads CASSPLQGGDTEAFF. For the CDR3, the DNA is TGTGCCAGCAGCCCGCTACAGGGGGGCGACACTGAAGCTTTCTTT. The full variable domain, in which reference TRBV7-9 and TRBJ1-1 provide the parts outside the CDR3, is DTGVSQNPRHKITKRGQNVTFRCDPISEHNRLYWYRQTLGQGPEFLTYFQNEAQLEKSRLLSDRFSAERPKGSFSTLEIQRTEQGDSAMYLCASSPLQGGDTEAFFGQGTRLTVV.

The V call is TRBV12-2, the J call TRBJ1-4. TRBV12-2 is classified as a pseudogene. There are 19 residues in the CDR3. For the CDR3, the DNA is TGTGCAAGTCGTCCTTGCTTAAACGAGGGGGGGCCGACTAATGAAAAACTGTTTTTT. The encoded protein is CASRPCLNEGGPTNEKLFF.

This chain uses TRBV19 with TRBJ2-1, with 7 positions matching TRBD1. Germline V gives CDR1 LNHDA, CDR2 SQIVND (reference sequence). This CDR3 has 13 amino acids. Trimming cost V 8 bases and J 4 bases; bases outside gene matches: 5. Written as DNA, the CDR3 is TGTGCCAGTTTGGACAGGAGTTACAATGAGCAGTTCTTC. As protein: CASLDRSYNEQFF.

The rearrangement links TRBV28 to TRBJ2-7; possible D gene TRBD1, 8 bases. The CDR3 consists of 16 residues. CDR1 is MDHEN, CDR2 SYDVKM, per germline. V was pared by 5 bases and J by 0 bases, with 17 bases between. The DNA of the CDR3 is TGTGCCAGCAGTGCGGGGGACAGGCTAAACTCCTACGAGCAGTACTTC. This translates into CASSAGDRLNSYEQYF.

The V gene is TRBV6-5, the J gene TRBJ1-2; 9 bases are a match to TRBD1. Per the germline V gene, CDR1 is MNHEY and CDR2 is SVGAGI. CDR3 length equals 16 residues. J gave up 7 bases and V 2 bases, and 11 bases lay outside the gene matches. In DNA form, the CDR3 reads TGTGCCAGCAGTTACATAACAGGGGGCAAAGGCGTTGGCTACACCTTC. Amino acids: CASSYITGGKGVGYTF.

The chain carries TRBV2 and TRBJ2-1; 9 nucleotides match TRBD1. The V gene end was trimmed by 7 bases and the J gene end by 8 bases; junction bases not matched to a gene: 9. Germline loops: CDR1 SNHLY, CDR2 FYNNEI. This CDR3 has 14 residues. In DNA form, the CDR3 reads TGTGCCAGCACTCGGGACAGGGATGCGGATGAGCAGTTCTTC. Translated: CASTRDRDADEQFF.

The gene calls are TRBV7-9 and TRBJ2-1, with D unresolved. This CDR3 contains 13 residues. Germline CDR1 SEHNR, CDR2 FQNEAQ (reference sequence). V lost 3 bases to trimming and J lost 4 bases, with 7 bases between them. For the CDR3, the DNA is TGTGCCAGCAGCTTGATGGAGTACAATGAGCAGTTCTTC. Translating it yields CASSLMEYNEQFF. The full variable domain, with the rest looked up from reference TRBV7-9 and TRBJ2-1, is DTGVSQNPRHKITKRGQNVTFRCDPISEHNRLYWYRQTLGQGPEFLTYFQNEAQLEKSRLLSDRFSAERPKGSFSTLEIQRTEQGDSAMYLCASSLMEYNEQFFGPGTRLTVL.

The gene calls are TRBV10-2 and TRBJ2-7, with TRBD1 matching over 7 bases. Germline values: CDR1 WSHSY, CDR2 SAAADI. The length of the CDR3 is 16 residues. The J segment lost 9 bases and the V segment lost 2 bases, leaving 16 bases of the junction unmatched. CDR3 bases: TGCGCCAGCAGTGAGATGGGAAGGCAGGGGGACCTTTGGCAGTACTTC. Protein sequence: CASSEMGRQGDLWQYF.

This clone was observed a single time. The rearrangement uses TRBV12-5 and TRBJ1-1; D is unclear. There are 13 residues in the CDR3. The germline CDR1 and CDR2 sequences are LGHNT and FRNRAP. Trimming left V 0 bases short and J 7 bases short, with 9 bases between. CDR3 sequence (DNA): TGTGCTAGTGGTTTGGTACCTCCAGGTGAAGCTTTCTTT. Residues: CASGLVPPGEAFF. The complete variable domain, with remaining parts taken from reference TRBV12-5 and TRBJ1-1, reads DARVTQTPRHKVTEMGQEVTMRCQPILGHNTVFWYRQTMMQGLELLAYFRNRAPLDDSGMPKDRFSAEMPDATLATLKIQPSEPRDSAVYFCASGLVPPGEAFFGQGTRLTVV.

The chain joins TRBV11-3 to TRBJ2-1, with 8 bases identical to TRBD2. CDR3 length equals 14 residues. Germline CDR1 reads SGHNT; CDR2 reads YENEEA. V shed 3 bases and J 7 bases; nucleotides not matched to a gene: 5. CDR3 loop: CASSFSGSVNEQFF. In nucleotides, the CDR3 is TGTGCCAGCAGCTTCAGCGGGAGCGTAAATGAGCAGTTCTTC.

The chain uses TRBV18 and TRBJ1-2, with a tentative D call TRBD1 (5 bases). This CDR3 is built from 13 residues. Germline-derived CDR1 and CDR2 are KGHSH and LQKENI. V was clipped by 0 bases and J by 7 bases, with 9 bases between them. This CDR3 reads CASSPPTGSGYTF. The CDR3 nucleotides are TGTGCCAGCTCACCACCCACAGGATCTGGCTACACCTTC.